The 26 T cell receptor beta chains listed next were all sequenced from one sample in a study of blood T cell repertoires in COVID-19 (dated by TCRdb to the early 2020s). Receptor libraries were prepared by the immunoSEQ multiplex PCR assay. This is the immuneACCESS table as TCRdb keeps it, with only in-frame sequences that have V and J called. A part of the clones is gone; compared with another copy, unresolved V genes explain less than half, and the rest is unexplained. The sample table records approximately 160,000 clones; about 86% of these occur just once. Less than 4% of the sample lies in the top ten. The specimen was PBMCs or T cells enriched from blood (not recorded which). These receptors were obtained from a woman aged 45-65 years in a cohort exposed to, infected with or recovered from COVID-19 (not recorded which).

The rearrangement uses TRBV28 and TRBJ2-3; 12 nucleotides match TRBD1. V shed 7 bases and J 2 bases; nucleotides not matched to a gene: 10. The CDR3 runs 17 residues. From germline, CDR1 is MDHEN and CDR2 SYDVKM. CDR3 in amino acids: CASNPPAGQGATDTQYF. CDR3 DNA sequence: TGTGCCAGCAACCCTCCTGCGGGACAGGGGGCCACAGATACGCAGTATTTT.

The chain joins TRBV6-5 to TRBJ2-7; 9 nucleotides match TRBD1. CDR3 length equals 14 residues. The V gene end was trimmed by 6 bases and the J gene end by 6 bases; junction bases not matched to a gene: 9. Germline CDR1 and CDR2: MNHEY and SVGAGI. CDR3: CASRTGQGLVEQYF. The CDR3 DNA reads as TGTGCCAGCAGAACCGGACAGGGGTTAGTCGAGCAGTACTTC.

The chain is built from TRBV27 and TRBJ2-1; D uncertain. The CDR3 is 15 residues long. Germline loops: CDR1 MNHEY, CDR2 SMNVEV (reference sequence). The V gene lost 4 bases and the J gene lost 8 bases, with 18 bases spanning the gap. CDR3 nucleotides: TGTGCCAGCAGTTCCCCTTCCTTAGCAAGGTATGAGCAGTTCTTC. Translated: CASSSPSLARYEQFF.

The V and J genes are TRBV3-1 (or the pseudogene TRBV3-2) and TRBJ2-2; tentative D call: TRBD2 (5 bases). Between the trimmed V and J ends, which lost 4 bases and 7 bases, there was a span of 13 bases. The CDR3 sequence is 14 residues long. Germline-derived CDR1 and CDR2 are LGHDT and YNNKEL (reference sequence). The CDR3: CASSPPPRGGELFF. CDR3 sequence (DNA): TGTGCCAGCAGCCCCCCCCCTCGGGGCGGGGAGCTGTTTTTT.

This clone turned up a few times. The chain combines TRBV5-1 with TRBJ2-2, with a possible D match to TRBD1 (6 bases). In germline, CDR1 is SGHRS, CDR2 YFSETQ. CDR3 length: 14 residues. V was clipped by 2 bases and J by 5 bases, with 10 bases between them. CDR3 sequence: CASSLQGGTGELFF. The CDR3 DNA sequence: TGCGCCAGCAGCTTACAGGGCGGAACCGGGGAGCTGTTTTTT.

This clone was seen more than once but under ten times. The V call is TRBV2, the J call TRBJ1-5; D is unclear. Looked up from germline, CDR1 is SNHLY and CDR2 is FYNNEI. The CDR3 spans 11 residues. Trimming took off 5 bases at V and 5 bases at J, with 4 bases between the two ends. CDR3 nucleotide sequence: TGTGCCAGCAGTCGGGATCAGCCCCAGCATTTT. Protein: CASSRDQPQHF.

This clone was observed a handful of times. The rearrangement joins TRBV29-1 to TRBJ2-3, with TRBD2 matching 13 bases. Germline lookup yields CDR1 SQVTM and CDR2 ANQGSEA. The V gene end was trimmed by 6 bases and the J gene end by 4 bases; junction bases not matched to a gene: 4. The CDR3 has 14 residues. CDR3 amino acids: CSVGGLAGADTQYF. The CDR3 coding sequence is TGCAGCGTGGGCGGACTAGCGGGAGCAGATACGCAGTATTTT.

V is TRBV9 and J is TRBJ2-2; TRBD2 matches 12 bases. The CDR3 contains 17 residues. In germline, CDR1 is SGDLS, CDR2 YYNGEE. Germline trimming cut 3 bases from V and 5 bases from J; bases unmatched to any gene: 8. CDR3 in DNA: TGTGCCAGCAGCGCCAAGACTAGCGGGAGTCTTACCGGGGAGCTGTTTTTT. This codes for CASSAKTSGSLTGELFF.

J is TRBJ2-4 and V is TRBV19; D may be TRBD1 (6 bases). Trimming took off 3 bases at V and 6 bases at J, with 15 bases between the two ends. The germline gives CDR1 LNHDA, CDR2 SQIVND (reference sequence). The CDR3 consists of 15 residues. In nucleotides, the CDR3 is TGTGCCAGTAGTATTCGAGAGACAGGTGCAAACATTCAGTACTTC. Residues: CASSIRETGANIQYF.

The chain is built from TRBV9 and TRBJ1-2; D remains ambiguous. This CDR3 is 13 amino acids long. CDR1 and CDR2 (germline): SGDLS, YYNGEE. Trimming cost V 0 bases and J 2 bases, with 5 bases left between them. The CDR3 DNA follows: TGTGCCAGCAGCGTAGAACAGAACTATGGCTACACCTTC. Translation gives CASSVEQNYGYTF.

V is TRBV5-1 and J is TRBJ1-3; TRBD1 is a possible D gene (6 bases). Looked up from germline, CDR1 is SGHRS and CDR2 is YFSETQ. The CDR3 loop spans 15 amino acids. Trimming pared 2 bases from V and 6 bases from J, leaving 15 bases between. CDR3 bases: TGCGCCAGCAGCTTAAACCCGGGGGGCGAAAACACCATATATTTT. Protein sequence: CASSLNPGGENTIYF.

V and J are TRBV6-5 and TRBJ2-1, with 9 bases that match TRBD2. The CDR3 has 15 residues. Per the germline V gene, CDR1 is MNHEY and CDR2 is SVGAGI. Trimming took 8 bases from V and 8 from J; bases not matched to a gene: 13. CDR3 DNA sequence: TGTGCCAGCCGGTCCATCGGGACTAGCAGCGATGAGCAGTTCTTC. Translated: CASRSIGTSSDEQFF.

V gene TRBV30 combines with J gene TRBJ2-3, with 10 bases identical to TRBD2. Germline loops: CDR1 GTSNPN, CDR2 SVGIG (reference sequence). The ends lost 4 bases at V and 4 bases at J; junction bases unmatched: 11. The CDR3 has 16 amino acids. The CDR3 is CAWNKRGGLIPDTQYF. The CDR3 nucleotides are TGTGCCTGGAACAAGCGGGGGGGCCTCATCCCAGATACGCAGTATTTT.

This clone was found once. The rearrangement joins TRBV6-4 to TRBJ2-1, with 10 bases lining up with TRBD2. Germline values: CDR1 MRHNA, CDR2 SNTAGT. The CDR3 covers 15 residues. The junction had 8 bases not matched to a gene; V was cut back by 0 bases and J by 12 bases. The CDR3 sequence is CASSDSGAGGTRQFF. CDR3 in DNA: TGTGCCAGCAGTGACTCAGGAGCGGGAGGGACTAGGCAGTTCTTC.

The chain links TRBV29-1 to TRBJ1-2, with TRBD1 identical over 9 bases. This CDR3 contains 18 residues. V dropped 0 bases and J dropped 3; count of bases not matched to a gene: 14. Looked up from germline, CDR1 is SQVTM and CDR2 is ANQGSEA. CDR3 nucleotides: TGCAGCGTTGAAGATGTGGACAGGGGTAGGGCAGGGGACTATGGCTACACCTTC. Encoded protein: CSVEDVDRGRAGDYGYTF. Variable domain in full (rest from reference TRBV29-1 and TRBJ1-2): SAVISQKPSRDICQRGTSLTIQCQVDSQVTMMFWYRQQPGQSLTLIATANQGSEATYESGFVIDKFPISRPNLTFSTLTVSNMSPEDSSIYLCSVEDVDRGRAGDYGYTFGSGTRLTVV.

As DNA, the CDR3 is TGTGCCAGCAGCTCACGGGACAGGGGTGCAGATACGCAGTATTTT. This translates into CASSSRDRGADTQYF. The V and J genes are TRBV7-2 and TRBJ2-3; 10 bases map to TRBD1. Per germline, CDR1 SGHTA and CDR2 FQGNSA. This CDR3 is 15 amino acids long. Trimming removed 4 bases from V and 4 bases from J; junction bases left unmatched: 5.

There are a few counts of this clone. Other DNA sequences in the sample encode the same CDR3. The chain uses TRBV7-9 and TRBJ2-7; D is possibly TRBD1 (7 bases). Germline assignment: CDR1 SEHNR and CDR2 FQNEAQ (reference sequence). The CDR3 runs to 14 residues. Trimming left V 3 bases short and J 5 bases short, with 14 bases between. CDR3 loop: CASSLEGARDEQYF. In DNA, the CDR3 is TGTGCCAGCAGCTTGGAGGGGGCCAGAGACGAGCAGTACTTC. The complete variable domain, with remaining parts taken from reference TRBV7-9 and TRBJ2-7, reads DTGVSQNPRHKITKRGQNVTFRCDPISEHNRLYWYRQTLGQGPEFLTYFQNEAQLEKSRLLSDRFSAERPKGSFSTLEIQRTEQGDSAMYLCASSLEGARDEQYFGPGTRLTVT.

Worth noting for this clone: Other DNA sequences of this sample code for an identical CDR3. V gene TRBV28 combines with J gene TRBJ2-5; maybe TRBD1 (6 bases). Trimming cost V 4 bases and J 5 bases, with 11 bases left between them. The germline V gene has CDR1 MDHEN and CDR2 SYDVKM. This CDR3 region has 13 residues. CDR3 amino acids: CASSSRTVETQYF. The CDR3 nucleotides read TGTGCCAGCAGTTCCCGGACAGTGGAGACCCAGTACTTC.

The V call is TRBV14, the J call TRBJ1-4, with 9 bases that match TRBD1. The junction had 5 bases not matched to a gene; V was cut back by 4 bases and J by 11 bases. The CDR3 is 13 amino acids. Germline V CDR1 and CDR2: SGHDN, FVKESK. The CDR3 reads CASSPTGQGKLFF. The CDR3 DNA follows: TGTGCCAGCAGCCCGACAGGACAGGGGAAACTGTTTTTT. The full variable domain, its missing parts supplied by reference TRBV14 and TRBJ1-4, is EAGVTQFPSHSVIEKGQTVTLRCDPISGHDNLYWYRRVMGKEIKFLLHFVKESKQDESGMPNNRFLAERTGGTYSTLKVQPAELEDSGVYFCASSPTGQGKLFFGSGTQLSVL.

The CDR3 DNA is TGTGCCAGCAGTACAGGGGGTAACTATGGCTACACCTTC. As protein: CASSTGGNYGYTF. This chain links TRBV2 with TRBJ1-2; 8 bases line up with TRBD1. The germline V gene has CDR1 SNHLY and CDR2 FYNNEI. Germline trimming cut 5 bases from V and 1 base from J; bases unmatched to any gene: 0. This CDR3 comprises 13 residues.

The count of this clone is one. The gene calls are TRBV27 and TRBJ2-5; 9 bases fit TRBD2. The ends lost 3 bases at V and 6 bases at J; junction bases unmatched: 20. Looked up from germline, CDR1 is MNHEY and CDR2 is SMNVEV (reference sequence). The CDR3 length is 19 residues. CDR3 sequence reads: CASSFLMAGGPPIVKTQYF. The CDR3, as DNA: TGTGCCAGCAGTTTCCTCATGGCGGGGGGGCCTCCTATAGTGAAGACCCAGTACTTC.

There are a few counts of this clone. The V gene is TRBV30, the J gene TRBJ1-1, with D possibly being TRBD1 (5 bases). The CDR3 sequence is 15 residues long. CDR1 GTSNPN and CDR2 SVGIG come from the germline V gene (reference sequence). V gave up 0 bases and J gave up 1 base, with 12 bases separating them. The CDR3 reads CAWSVRGQRNTEAFF. DNA for the CDR3: TGTGCCTGGAGTGTAAGGGGTCAACGGAACACTGAAGCTTTCTTT.

This chain uses TRBV5-1 with TRBJ2-2; TRBD2 aligns across 10 bases. V lost 1 base, J lost 5 bases, and 5 bases stayed unmatched. Germline lookup yields CDR1 SGHRS and CDR2 YFSETQ. CDR3 length equals 16 residues. CDR3 sequence reads: CASSLNLAGATGELFF. CDR3 nucleotide sequence: TGCGCCAGCAGCTTGAACCTAGCGGGAGCAACCGGGGAGCTGTTTTTT.

V and J are TRBV28 and TRBJ1-1, with 9 bases identical to TRBD1. V trimming: 4 bases; J trimming: 4 bases; junction bases outside the gene matches: 4. There are 14 residues in the CDR3. CDR1 and CDR2 from the germline V gene are MDHEN and SYDVKM. CDR3 nucleotides: TGTGCCAGCAGTTCAAACAGGGGGCTCACTGAAGCTTTCTTT. Protein: CASSSNRGLTEAFF.

As regards this clone: A junction boundary mismatches the germline segment, possibly from a read error. The chain links TRBV5-1 to TRBJ2-5; maybe TRBD1 (6 bases). The CDR3 loop spans 15 amino acids. CDR1 is SGHRS, CDR2 YFSETQ, per germline. CDR3 residues: CTSSFGTIGRETQYF. The CDR3 nucleotides read TGCACCAGCAGCTTCGGGACAATCGGCCGGGAGACCCAGTACTTC.

The rearrangement joins TRBV25-1 to TRBJ2-7, with 9 bases identical to TRBD1. The V segment lost 7 bases and the J segment 5 bases; nucleotides outside the gene matches: 9. There are 14 residues in the CDR3. Germline V gene lookup returns CDR1 MGHDK and CDR2 SYGVNS. CDR3 residues: CASIGDRATDEQYF. CDR3 bases: TGTGCCAGCATCGGGGACAGGGCCACGGACGAGCAGTACTTC.